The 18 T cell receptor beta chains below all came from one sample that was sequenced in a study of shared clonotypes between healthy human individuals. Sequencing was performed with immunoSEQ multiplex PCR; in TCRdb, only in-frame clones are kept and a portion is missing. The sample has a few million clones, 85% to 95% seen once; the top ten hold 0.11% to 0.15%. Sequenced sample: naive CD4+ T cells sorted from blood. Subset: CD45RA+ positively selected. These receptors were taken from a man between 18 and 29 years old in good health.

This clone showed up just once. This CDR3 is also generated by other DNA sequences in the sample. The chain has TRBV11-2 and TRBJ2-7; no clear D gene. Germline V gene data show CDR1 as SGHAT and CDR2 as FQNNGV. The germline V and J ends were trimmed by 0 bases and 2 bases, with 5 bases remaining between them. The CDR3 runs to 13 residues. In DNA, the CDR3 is TGTGCCAGCAGCTTAGATTTTACCTACGAGCAGTACTTC. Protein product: CASSLDFTYEQYF. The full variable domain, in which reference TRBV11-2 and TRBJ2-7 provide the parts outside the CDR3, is EAGVAQSPRYKIIEKRQSVAFWCNPISGHATLYWYQQILGQGPKLLIQFQNNGVVDDSQLPKDRFSAERLKGVDSTLKIQPAKLEDSAVYLCASSLDFTYEQYFGPGTRLTVT.

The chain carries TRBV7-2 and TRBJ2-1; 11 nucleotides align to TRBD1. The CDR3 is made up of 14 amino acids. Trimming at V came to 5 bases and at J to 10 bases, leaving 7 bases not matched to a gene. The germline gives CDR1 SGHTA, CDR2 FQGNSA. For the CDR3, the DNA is TGTGCCAGCAGCCGGGACAGGGGGTCGGTAGAGCAGTTCTTC. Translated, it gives CASSRDRGSVEQFF.

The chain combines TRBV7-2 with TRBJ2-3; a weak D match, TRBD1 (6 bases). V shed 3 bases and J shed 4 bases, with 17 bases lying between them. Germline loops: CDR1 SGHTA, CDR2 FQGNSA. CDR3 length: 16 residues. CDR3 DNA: TGTGCCAGCAGCTTGAAACCAGGGGTAGGGGCAGATACGCAGTATTTT. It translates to CASSLKPGVGADTQYF.

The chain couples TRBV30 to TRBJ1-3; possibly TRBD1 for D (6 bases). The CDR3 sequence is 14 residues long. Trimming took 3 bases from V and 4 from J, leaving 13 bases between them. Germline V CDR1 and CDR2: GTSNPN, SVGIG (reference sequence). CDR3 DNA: TGTGCCTGGAGGCCACCAGGGGTCGGAAACACCATATATTTT. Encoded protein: CAWRPPGVGNTIYF. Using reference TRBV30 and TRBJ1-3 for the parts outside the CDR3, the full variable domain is SQTIHQWPATLVQPVGSPLSLECTVEGTSNPNLYWYRQAAGRGLQLLFYSVGIGQISSEVPQNLSASRPQDRQFILSSKKLLLSDSGFYLCAWRPPGVGNTIYFGEGSWLTVV.

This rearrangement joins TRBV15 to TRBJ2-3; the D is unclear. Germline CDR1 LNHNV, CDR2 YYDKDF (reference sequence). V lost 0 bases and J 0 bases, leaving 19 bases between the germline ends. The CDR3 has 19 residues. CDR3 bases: TGTGCCACCAGCAGAGATCCAATCACCTTCCCATCTAGCACAGATACGCAGTATTTT. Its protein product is CATSRDPITFPSSTDTQYF.

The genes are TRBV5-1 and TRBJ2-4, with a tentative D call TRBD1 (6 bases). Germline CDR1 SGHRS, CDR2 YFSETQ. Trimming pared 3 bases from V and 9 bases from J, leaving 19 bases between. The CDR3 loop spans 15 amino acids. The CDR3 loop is CASSSGTSLGTIQYF. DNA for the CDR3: TGCGCCAGCAGCTCTGGGACATCCTTAGGGACCATTCAGTACTTC.

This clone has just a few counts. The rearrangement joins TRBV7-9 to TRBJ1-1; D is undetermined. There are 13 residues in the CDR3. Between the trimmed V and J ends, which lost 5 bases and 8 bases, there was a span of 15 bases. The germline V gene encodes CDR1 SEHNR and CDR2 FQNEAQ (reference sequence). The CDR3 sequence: CASSPSFGREAFF. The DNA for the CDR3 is TGTGCCAGCAGCCCGAGTTTTGGGCGGGAAGCTTTCTTT.

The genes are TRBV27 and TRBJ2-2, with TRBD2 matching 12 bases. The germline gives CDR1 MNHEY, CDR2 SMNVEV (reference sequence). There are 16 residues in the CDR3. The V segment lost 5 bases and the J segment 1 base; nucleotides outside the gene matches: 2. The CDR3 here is CASSRTSGMNTGELFF. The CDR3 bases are TGTGCCAGCAGTCGGACTAGCGGGATGAACACCGGGGAGCTGTTTTTT.

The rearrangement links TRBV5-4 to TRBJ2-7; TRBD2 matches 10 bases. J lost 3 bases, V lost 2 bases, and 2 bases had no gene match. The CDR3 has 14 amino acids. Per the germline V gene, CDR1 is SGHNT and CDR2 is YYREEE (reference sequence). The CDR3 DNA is TGTGCCAGCAGCTTAGCGGGAGGGGACTACGAGCAGTACTTC. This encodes CASSLAGGDYEQYF.

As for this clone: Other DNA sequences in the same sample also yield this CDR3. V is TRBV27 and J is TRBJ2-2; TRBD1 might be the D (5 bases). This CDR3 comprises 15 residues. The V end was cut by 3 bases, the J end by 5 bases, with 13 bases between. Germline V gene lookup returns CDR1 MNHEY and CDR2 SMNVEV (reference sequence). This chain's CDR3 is CASSLRREGTGELFF. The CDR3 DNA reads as TGTGCCAGCAGTTTGCGCAGGGAAGGAACCGGGGAGCTGTTTTTT.

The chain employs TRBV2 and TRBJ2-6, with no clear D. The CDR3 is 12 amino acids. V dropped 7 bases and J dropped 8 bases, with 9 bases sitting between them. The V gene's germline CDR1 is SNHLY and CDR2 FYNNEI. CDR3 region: CASTAVPNVLTF. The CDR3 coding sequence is TGTGCCAGCACTGCTGTGCCCAACGTCCTGACTTTC.

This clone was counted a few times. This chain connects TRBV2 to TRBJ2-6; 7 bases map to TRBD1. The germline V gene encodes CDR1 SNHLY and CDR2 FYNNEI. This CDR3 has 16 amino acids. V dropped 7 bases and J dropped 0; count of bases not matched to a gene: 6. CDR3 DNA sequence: TGTGCCAGCACCATCCCAGGGGGCTCTGGGGCCAACGTCCTGACTTTC. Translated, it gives CASTIPGGSGANVLTF.

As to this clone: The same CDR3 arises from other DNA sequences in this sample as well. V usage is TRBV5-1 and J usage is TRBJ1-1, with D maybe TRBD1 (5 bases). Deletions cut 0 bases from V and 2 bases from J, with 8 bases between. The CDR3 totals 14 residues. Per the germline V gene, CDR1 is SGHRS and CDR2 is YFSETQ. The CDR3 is CASSLGGTNTEAFF. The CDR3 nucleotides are TGCGCCAGCAGCTTGGGGGGCACCAACACTGAAGCTTTCTTT.

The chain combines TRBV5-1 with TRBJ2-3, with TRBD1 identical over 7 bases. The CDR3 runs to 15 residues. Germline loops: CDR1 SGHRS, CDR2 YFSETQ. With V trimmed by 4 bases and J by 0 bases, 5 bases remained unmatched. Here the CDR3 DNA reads TGCGCCAGCAGCGTACAACAGGGGAGCACAGATACGCAGTATTTT. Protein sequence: CASSVQQGSTDTQYF.

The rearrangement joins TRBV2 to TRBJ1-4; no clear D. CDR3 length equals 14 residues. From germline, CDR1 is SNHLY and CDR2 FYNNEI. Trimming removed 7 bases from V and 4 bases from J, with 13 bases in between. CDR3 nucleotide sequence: TGTGCCAGCATCGACGGGTTTAGTAATGAAAAACTGTTTTTT. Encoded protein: CASIDGFSNEKLFF.

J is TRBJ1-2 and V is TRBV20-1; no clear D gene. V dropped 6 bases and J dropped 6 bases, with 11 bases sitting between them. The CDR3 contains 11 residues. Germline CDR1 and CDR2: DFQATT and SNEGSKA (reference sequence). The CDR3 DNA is TGCAGTGCCGGGCAGGCGGATGGCTACACCTTC. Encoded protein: CSAGQADGYTF.

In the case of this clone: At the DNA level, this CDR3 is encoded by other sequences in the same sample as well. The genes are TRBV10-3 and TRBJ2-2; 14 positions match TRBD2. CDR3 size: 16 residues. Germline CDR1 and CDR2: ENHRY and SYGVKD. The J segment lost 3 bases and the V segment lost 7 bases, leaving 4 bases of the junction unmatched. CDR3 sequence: CAINGLAGGHTGELFF. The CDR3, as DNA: TGTGCCATCAATGGACTAGCGGGGGGCCACACCGGGGAGCTGTTTTTT.

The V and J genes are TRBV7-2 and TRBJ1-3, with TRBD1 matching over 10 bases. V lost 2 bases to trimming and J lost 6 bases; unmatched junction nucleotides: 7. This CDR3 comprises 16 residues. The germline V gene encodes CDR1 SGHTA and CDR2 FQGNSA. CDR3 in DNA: TGTGCCAGCAGCTTAAGGGGGACAGGGGTGGCAAACACCATATATTTT. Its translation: CASSLRGTGVANTIYF.